These 9 T cell receptor beta chains were all obtained from the same sample, sequenced in a study of T cells in Graves' hyperthyroidism and ophthalmopathy. Amplified regions were TCR beta CDR3 sequences from RNA transcripts. A set of HTBI primers served as the primers for a first-round RT-PCR of the TCR CDR3. MiXCR, applied by TCRdb to the multiplex PCR reads, yields one record per CDR3 protein. This table has more than 550,000 distinct CDR3 sequences, 17% appearing once. Sequencing was done on a sample of blood. The receptors come from a man between 45 and 60 years old with Graves' hyperthyroidism.

In this sample, this clonotype turned up a few times. J is TRBJ2-5 and V is TRBV3-1; D is uncertain. V was shortened by 0 bases and J by 5 bases, with 10 bases between the two germline ends. CDR3 length: 14 residues. The germline gives CDR1 LGHDT, CDR2 YNNKEL (reference sequence). CDR3 residues: CASSQETPGETQYF. The CDR3 region has the DNA TGTGCCAGCAGCCAAGAAACGCCCGGGGAGACCCAGTACTTC.

This clonotype was counted between two and nine times. This chain connects TRBV12-3 or TRBV12-4 to TRBJ1-6; tentatively, D is TRBD1 (5 bases). The length of the CDR3 is 14 residues. V dropped 3 bases and J dropped 9 bases, with 12 bases sitting between them. The CDR3 region has the DNA TGTGCCAGCAGTTTGGGGGGGTCGGGTTCACCCCTCCACTTT. Amino acids: CASSLGGSGSPLHF.

This clonotype was seen only a few times. The chain links TRBV7-8 to TRBJ2-4, with D possibly TRBD2 on 5 matching bases. V gave up 5 bases and J gave up 6 bases, with 17 bases separating them. The CDR3 sequence is 15 residues long. Germline CDR1 is SGHVS and CDR2 is FQNEAQ. CDR3 coding DNA: TGTGCCAGCAGCCCAACGGACCGGGGAAGAAACATTCAGTACTTC. Its protein is CASSPTDRGRNIQYF.

This chain connects TRBV20-1 to TRBJ2-3; TRBD1 agrees at 9 bases. The germline V gene has CDR1 DFQATT and CDR2 SNEGSKA (reference sequence). The CDR3 is 17 amino acids. V lost 1 base to trimming and J lost 4 bases; unmatched junction nucleotides: 12. CDR3 nucleotide sequence: TGCAGTGCTAGAGCTACTCCGGGACAGGGTCACCCAGATACGCAGTATTTT. This translates into CSARATPGQGHPDTQYF.

In regard to this clonotype: One end of the junction is discordant with germline, which a read error may explain. V is TRBV6-1 and J is TRBJ1-1, with D possibly matching TRBD1 (6 bases). The CDR3 loop spans 16 amino acids. Germline values: CDR1 MNHNS, CDR2 SASEGT. The CDR3 region has the DNA TGTGCCAGCGGTGAAGGGGCCAGGGGCCAAAACACTGAAGCTTTCTTT. Residues: CASGEGARGQNTEAFF.

The sample holds many counts of this clonotype. The junction does not match germline at one end; this may be a read error. The chain is built from TRBV11-2 and TRBJ1-2, with D perhaps TRBD1 (6 bases). This CDR3 has 14 amino acids. CDR1 and CDR2 (germline): SGHAT, FQNNGV. The CDR3 coding sequence is TGTGCCCGCAGCTTAGACACAGGGAGCTATGGCTACACCTTC. Amino acid sequence: CARSLDTGSYGYTF.

This clonotype appeared many times. The V call is TRBV11-2, the J call TRBJ2-2; D is tentatively TRBD1 or TRBD2 (6 bases each). The CDR3 has 15 residues. Germline V gene data show CDR1 as SGHAT and CDR2 as FQNNGV. With 6 bases removed from V and 5 bases from J, the gap between germline ends came to 16 bases. CDR3 protein: CASSIGGGPTGELFF. In DNA form, the CDR3 reads TGTGCCAGCAGTATCGGAGGGGGGCCGACCGGGGAGCTGTTTTTT. The full variable domain, completed using reference TRBV11-2 and TRBJ2-2, is EAGVAQSPRYKIIEKRQSVAFWCNPISGHATLYWYQQILGQGPKLLIQFQNNGVVDDSQLPKDRFSAERLKGVDSTLKIQPAKLEDSAVYLCASSIGGGPTGELFFGEGSRLTVL.

V and J are TRBV6-5 and TRBJ2-7; no firm D call. The CDR3 runs 14 residues. Trimming stripped 0 bases from V and 2 bases from J, with 8 bases between. In germline, CDR1 is MNHEY, CDR2 SVGAGI. The CDR3, as DNA: TGTGCCAGCAGTTACTCGATGGCAGCCTACGAGCAGTACTTC. It is translated as CASSYSMAAYEQYF.

This clonotype was seen at least ten times. The chain uses TRBV7-2 and TRBJ2-1, with D possibly matching TRBD2 (6 bases). The CDR3 is made up of 13 amino acids. The ends were cut back, 3 bases at V and 7 bases at J, with 10 bases in the middle. Germline CDR1 SGHTA, CDR2 FQGNSA. CDR3 DNA: TGTGCCAGCAGCTTTTACGGAGGGAATGAGCAGTTCTTC. It codes for CASSFYGGNEQFF. Supplemented by reference TRBV7-2 and TRBJ2-1, the full variable domain reads GAGVSQSPSNKVTEKGKDVELRCDPISGHTALYWYRQSLGQGLEFLIYFQGNSAPDKSGLPSDRFSAERTGGSVSTLTIQRTQQEDSAVYLCASSFYGGNEQFFGPGTRLTVL.